The next 13 T cell receptor beta chains were all read from a single sample in a study of regulatory T cells in long-lasting Graves disease. The time point is: persistent/refractory GD, antithyroid drugs over 5 years with positive TRAb. From PBMCs, RNA was extracted and then used to make the TCR library. Library construction for TCR beta used iRepertoire HTBI primers and Arm-PCR of CDR3 regions. TCRdb used MiXCR to reprocess the multiplex PCR reads, holding one entry per CDR3 protein. Among about 470,000 distinct CDR3 sequences listed, roughly 21% were seen once. Specimen: peripheral blood mononuclear cells (PBMCs), collected when the disease was refractory, from a patient treated with antithyroid drugs. The receptor set was obtained from a female donor with Graves disease.

On this clonotype: The final CDR3 position lacks the conserved phenylalanine or tryptophan, pointing to a likely read error. V is TRBV5-1 and J is TRBJ2-2, with D uncertain. With 1 base removed from V and 2 bases from J, the gap between germline ends came to 15 bases. This CDR3 is 17 amino acids long. Germline assignment: CDR1 SGHRS and CDR2 YFSETQ. The CDR3: CASSLNSWTDNTGELFL. The CDR3 nucleotides are TGCGCCAGCAGCTTGAACTCATGGACGGACAACACCGGGGAGCTGTTTCTT.

This chain uses TRBV25-1 with TRBJ2-7; D may be TRBD1 (5 bases). The germline V gene has CDR1 MGHDK and CDR2 SYGVNS. V shed 3 bases and J shed 3 bases, with 12 bases lying between them. The CDR3 length is 14 residues. CDR3 in DNA: TGTGCCAGCAGTGAGGGGTCCAGGGACTACGAGCAGTACTTC. Translating it yields CASSEGSRDYEQYF.

This clonotype has a handful of counts. A read error may be the cause here, since a much bigger clone is one base away. As DNA, the CDR3 is TGTGCCAGCAGTTCGGGACAGGGGTACACCGGGGAGCTGTTTTTT. Translation gives CASSSGQGYTGELFF. The chain combines TRBV27 with TRBJ2-2, with 10 bases fitting TRBD1. The CDR3 length is 15 residues. V was pared by 4 bases and J by 3 bases, with 2 bases of the junction left unmatched. Germline CDR1 reads MNHEY; CDR2 reads SMNVEV (reference sequence).

The chain uses TRBV10-3 and TRBJ1-5; 10 bases are a match to TRBD1. The CDR3 extends over 17 amino acids. The V and J ends lost 0 bases and 0 bases, in that order; junction bases with no gene match: 2. CDR1 is ENHRY and CDR2 is SYGVKD in the germline V gene. The CDR3 is CAISESGQGNSNQPQHF. The CDR3, as DNA: TGTGCCATCAGTGAGTCGGGACAGGGGAATAGCAATCAGCCCCAGCATTTT.

This chain connects TRBV30 to TRBJ2-4; TRBD1 aligns across 7 bases. The CDR3 loop spans 16 amino acids. J gave up 0 bases and V 2 bases, and 7 bases lay outside the gene matches. Germline V lookup: CDR1 GTSNPN, CDR2 SVGIG (reference sequence). CDR3 bases: TGTGCCTGGAGTACAGGGACAGACCTAGCCAAAAACATTCAGTACTTC. This translates into CAWSTGTDLAKNIQYF. The complete variable domain, with remaining parts taken from reference TRBV30 and TRBJ2-4, reads SQTIHQWPATLVQPVGSPLSLECTVEGTSNPNLYWYRQAAGRGLQLLFYSVGIGQISSEVPQNLSASRPQDRQFILSSKKLLLSDSGFYLCAWSTGTDLAKNIQYFGAGTRLSVL.

This clonotype came up a few times. The rearrangement links TRBV20-1 to TRBJ2-7, with TRBD2 matching over 14 bases. With V trimmed by 4 bases and J by 2 bases, 13 bases remained unmatched. This CDR3 is built from 18 residues. Per germline, CDR1 DFQATT and CDR2 SNEGSKA (reference sequence). This CDR3 is CSATTGTSGRIRAYEQYF. The CDR3, as DNA: TGCAGTGCTACAACCGGGACTAGCGGGAGAATTAGGGCCTACGAGCAGTACTTC.

Worth noting for this clonotype: A much larger clone differs from this one at a single base, so this may be a read error. The chain has TRBV11-2 and TRBJ2-2; possible D gene TRBD1, 6 bases. Germline values: CDR1 SGHAT, CDR2 FQNNGV. V was clipped by 1 base and J by 2 bases, with 11 bases between them. CDR3 length: 16 residues. CDR3 bases: TGTGCCAGCAGCTTAGGACAACAGGGTAACACCGGGGAGCTGTTTTTT. Protein sequence: CASSLGQQGNTGELFF.

Note on this clonotype: This may arise from a read error, as a much more abundant clone is one base away. The chain carries TRBV6-2 or TRBV6-3 and TRBJ1-2, with 10 bases aligning to TRBD1. Trimming cost V 8 bases and J 10 bases; bases outside gene matches: 7. Germline CDR1 MNHEY, CDR2 SVGEGT. The CDR3 runs 12 residues. The CDR3 loop reads CASSRDRGDYTF. The CDR3 nucleotides are TGTGCCAGCTCCCGGGACAGGGGTGACTACACCTTC.

The chain is built from TRBV6-1 and TRBJ2-4, with D maybe TRBD2 (5 bases). Germline V gene data show CDR1 as MNHNS and CDR2 as SASEGT. V was cut by 6 bases and J by 3 bases, with 18 bases left in between. The CDR3 has 16 residues. The CDR3 loop is CASRPSLGAGKNIQYF. The CDR3 region has the DNA TGTGCCAGCAGGCCCTCGCTGGGCGCGGGCAAAAACATTCAGTACTTC.

The V gene is TRBV20-1, the J gene TRBJ1-1; no clear D gene. Germline V lookup: CDR1 DFQATT, CDR2 SNEGSKA (reference sequence). The CDR3 runs to 8 residues. The CDR3 sequence is CRPAVAFF. Written as DNA, the CDR3 is TGCAGACCTGCTGTAGCTTTCTTT.

Worth noting for this clonotype: It may be a read error: a sequence one base away is much more abundant. This sequence joins TRBV2 and TRBJ1-1; no clear D gene. The CDR3 length is 14 residues. CDR1 is SNHLY, CDR2 FYNNEI, per germline. The CDR3 DNA reads TGTGCCAGCAGTGGCCTAATTATGAACACTGGAGCTTTCTTT. Protein: CASSGLIMNTGAFF. Using reference TRBV2 and TRBJ1-1 for the parts outside the CDR3, the full variable domain is EPEVTQTPSHQVTQMGQEVILRCVPISNHLYFYWYRQILGQKVEFLVSFYNNEISEKSEIFDDQFSVERPDGSNFTLKIRSTKLEDSAMYFCASSGLIMNTGAFFGQGTRLTVV.

This clonotype was observed at least ten times. The rearrangement joins TRBV6-2 or TRBV6-3 to TRBJ2-7; 7 bases map to TRBD2. The CDR3 has 16 amino acids. After removal of 4 bases from V and 2 bases from J, the junction contained 11 bases not matched to a gene. Germline V gene lookup returns CDR1 MNHEY and CDR2 SVGEGT. CDR3 nucleotides: TGTGCCAGCAGTTTATCGGTGCGGGAGCTCCCCTACGAGCAGTACTTC. Amino acid sequence: CASSLSVRELPYEQYF.

Only a few counts were recorded for this clonotype. J is TRBJ1-3 and V is TRBV29-1, with D tentatively TRBD1 (6 bases). CDR3 length: 12 residues. In germline, CDR1 is SQVTM, CDR2 ANQGSEA. V was clipped by 7 bases and J by 0 bases, with 7 bases between them. The CDR3 bases are TGCAGCGGACAGGACTCTGGAAACACCATATATTTT. This encodes CSGQDSGNTIYF.